This TCR beta chain was retrieved from a study of blood T cell repertoires in COVID-19. The germline V gene encodes CDR1 MDHEN and CDR2 SYDVKM. Trimming left V 4 bases short and J 7 bases short, with 13 bases between. This CDR3 spans 13 amino acids. TCRdb keeps only in-frame clones here, not all; method: immunoSEQ multiplex PCR. The sample carries 35,000 to 50,000 clones, around 83% recorded once. V usage is TRBV28 and J usage is TRBJ1-2; D is unclear. The receptor comes from a human donor with acute or convalescent COVID-19. The donor label of this sample is uncertain. Input material: peripheral blood. DNA of the CDR3: TGTGCCAGCAGTTCCCGGAGAGTGGGTGGCTACACCTTC. This translates into CASSSRRVGGYTF.